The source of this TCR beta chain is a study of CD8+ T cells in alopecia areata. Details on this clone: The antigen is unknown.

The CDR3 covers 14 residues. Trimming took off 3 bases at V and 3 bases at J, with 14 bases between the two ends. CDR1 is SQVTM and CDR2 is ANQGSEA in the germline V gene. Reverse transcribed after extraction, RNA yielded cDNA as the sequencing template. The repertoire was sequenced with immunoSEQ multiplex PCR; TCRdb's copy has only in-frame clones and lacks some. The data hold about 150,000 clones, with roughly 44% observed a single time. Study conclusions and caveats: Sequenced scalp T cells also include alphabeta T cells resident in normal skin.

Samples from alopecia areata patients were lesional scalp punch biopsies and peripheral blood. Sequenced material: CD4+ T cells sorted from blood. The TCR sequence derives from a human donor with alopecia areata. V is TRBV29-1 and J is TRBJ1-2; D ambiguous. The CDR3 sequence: CSVEKLAVYYGYTF. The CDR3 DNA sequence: TGCAGCGTTGAGAAGTTGGCAGTCTACTATGGCTACACCTTC.